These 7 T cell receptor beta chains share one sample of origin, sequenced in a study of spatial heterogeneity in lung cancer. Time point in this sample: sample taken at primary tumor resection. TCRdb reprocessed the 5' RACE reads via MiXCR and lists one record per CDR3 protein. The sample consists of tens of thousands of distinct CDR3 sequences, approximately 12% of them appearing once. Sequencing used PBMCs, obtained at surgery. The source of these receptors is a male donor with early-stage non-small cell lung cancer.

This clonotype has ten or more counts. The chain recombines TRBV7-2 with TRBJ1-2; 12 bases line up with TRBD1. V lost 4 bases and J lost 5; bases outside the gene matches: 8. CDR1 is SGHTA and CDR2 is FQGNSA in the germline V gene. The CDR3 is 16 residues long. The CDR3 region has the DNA TGTGCCAGCAGCTGGTCCGGGACAGGGGGCGAGTATGGCTACACCTTC. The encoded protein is CASSWSGTGGEYGYTF.

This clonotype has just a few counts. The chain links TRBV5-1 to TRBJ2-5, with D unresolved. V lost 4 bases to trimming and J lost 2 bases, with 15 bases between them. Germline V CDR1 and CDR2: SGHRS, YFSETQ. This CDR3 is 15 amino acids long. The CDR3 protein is CASSTDQVGQETQYF. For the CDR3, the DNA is TGCGCCAGCAGCACCGACCAAGTGGGTCAAGAGACCCAGTACTTC.

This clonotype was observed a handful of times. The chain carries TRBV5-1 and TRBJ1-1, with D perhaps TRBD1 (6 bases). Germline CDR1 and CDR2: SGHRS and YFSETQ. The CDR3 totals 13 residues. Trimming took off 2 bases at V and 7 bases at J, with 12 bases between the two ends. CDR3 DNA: TGCGCCAGCAGCTTCCAGACAGGAGATGAAGCTTTCTTT. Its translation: CASSFQTGDEAFF.

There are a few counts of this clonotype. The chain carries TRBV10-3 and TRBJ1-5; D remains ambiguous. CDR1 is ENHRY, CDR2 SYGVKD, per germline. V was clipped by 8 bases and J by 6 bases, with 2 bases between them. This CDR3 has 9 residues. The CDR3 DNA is TGTGCCATCGGTCAGCCCCAGCATTTT. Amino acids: CAIGQPQHF.

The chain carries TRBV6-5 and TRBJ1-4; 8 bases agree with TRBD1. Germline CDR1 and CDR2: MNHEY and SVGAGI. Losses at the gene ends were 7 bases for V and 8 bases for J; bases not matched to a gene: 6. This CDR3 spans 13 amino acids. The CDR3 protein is CASTWTGKEKLFF. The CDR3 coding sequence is TGTGCCAGCACCTGGACAGGGAAAGAAAAACTGTTTTTT.

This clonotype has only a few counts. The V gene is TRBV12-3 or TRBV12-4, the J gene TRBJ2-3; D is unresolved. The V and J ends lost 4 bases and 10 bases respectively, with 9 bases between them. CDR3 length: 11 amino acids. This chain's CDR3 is CASSSFVPQYF. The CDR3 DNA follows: TGTGCCAGCAGTTCCTTTGTTCCGCAGTATTTT.

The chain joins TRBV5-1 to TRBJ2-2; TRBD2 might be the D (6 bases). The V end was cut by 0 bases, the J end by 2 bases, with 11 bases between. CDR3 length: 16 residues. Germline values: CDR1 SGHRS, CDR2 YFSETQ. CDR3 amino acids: CASSLVSGGNTGELFF. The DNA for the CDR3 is TGCGCCAGCAGCTTGGTGTCCGGGGGAAACACCGGGGAGCTGTTTTTT.